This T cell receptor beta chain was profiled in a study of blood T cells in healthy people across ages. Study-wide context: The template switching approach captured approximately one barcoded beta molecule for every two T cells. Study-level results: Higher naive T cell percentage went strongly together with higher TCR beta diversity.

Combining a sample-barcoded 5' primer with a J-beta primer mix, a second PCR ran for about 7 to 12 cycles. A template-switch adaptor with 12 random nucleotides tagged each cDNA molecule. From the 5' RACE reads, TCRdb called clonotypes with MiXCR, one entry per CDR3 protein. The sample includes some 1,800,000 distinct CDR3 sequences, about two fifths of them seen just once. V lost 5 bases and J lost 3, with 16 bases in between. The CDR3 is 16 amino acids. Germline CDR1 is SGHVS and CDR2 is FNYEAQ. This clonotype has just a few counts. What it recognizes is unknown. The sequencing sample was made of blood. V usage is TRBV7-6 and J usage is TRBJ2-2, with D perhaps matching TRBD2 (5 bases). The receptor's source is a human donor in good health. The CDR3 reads CASSLGLRADTGELFF. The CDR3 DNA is TGTGCCAGCAGCCTAGGGTTGAGGGCGGACACCGGGGAGCTGTTTTTT. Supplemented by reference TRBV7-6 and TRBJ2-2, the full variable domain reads GAGVSQSPRYKVTKRGQDVALRCDPISGHVSLYWYRQALGQGPEFLTYFNYEAQQDKSGLPNDRFSAERPEGSISTLTIQRTEQRDSAMYRCASSLGLRADTGELFFGEGSRLTVL.